The subject of this entry is one T cell receptor beta chain. Deletions cut 5 bases from V and 2 bases from J, with 16 bases between. CDR3 length: 16 residues. Germline CDR1 SGHVS, CDR2 FQNEAQ. Using immunoSEQ multiplex PCR, the repertoire was profiled, and TCRdb retains in-frame clones only, with some absent. The table lists about 190,000 clones, under 90% of them singletons, with around 6.9% in the top ten. The sample is drawn from a study of blood T cell repertoires in COVID-19. Looking at the study overall: Specimens from acute and convalescent COVID-19 originated in the United States, Italy and Spain. T cells, B-cell-depleted T cells, or PBMCs provided the cDNA or gDNA that served as material.

The sample was peripheral blood. This sequence was found in a man in his sixties with acute or convalescent COVID-19. This sequence joins TRBV7-8 and TRBJ2-1, with a weak D call TRBD1 (8 bases). The CDR3: CASSIRQGRAYNEQFF. DNA of the CDR3: TGTGCCAGCAGCATTCGACAGGGGAGGGCCTACAATGAGCAGTTCTTC.